The rows below give T cell receptor beta chains drawn from one sample of a study of blood T cell repertoires in COVID-19. TCRdb keeps only in-frame clones here, not all; method: immunoSEQ multiplex PCR. The data contain roughly 40,000 clones, almost 85% of them singletons. Sequenced material: peripheral blood. These receptors all come from a human donor in a cohort sampled during active COVID-19. CDR3s include the opening cysteine and the closing phenylalanine or tryptophan. A D gene is named only where the DNA matches it firmly. The size entry is marked missing in some rows and otherwise reads once, few, many or a size class.

clone_size	v_call	j_call	d_call	cdr3_aa	cdr3_nt
-	TRBV2	TRBJ2-7	TRBD1	CASWGQGSSYEQYF	TGTGCCAGCTGGGGACAGGGGTCCTCCTACGAGCAGTACTTC
-	TRBV4-1	TRBJ2-7	TRBD1	CASSQGPTGGLYEQYF	TGCGCCAGCAGCCAGGGACCGACAGGGGGCTTGTACGAGCAGTACTTC
-	TRBV9	TRBJ1-2	-	CASSVSHYGYTF	TGTGCCAGCAGCGTAAGCCACTATGGCTACACCTTC
-	TRBV21-1	TRBJ2-7	-	CASSRGQVAHEQYF	TGTGCCAGCAGCAGGGGACAGGTAGCTCACGAGCAGTACTTC
once	TRBV18	TRBJ2-1	TRBD1	CASSPPRTGVNEQFF	TGTGCCAGCTCACCACCGAGGACAGGGGTCAATGAGCAGTTCTTC
-	TRBV11-2	TRBJ1-1	-	CASSFPTRGGTEAFF	TGTGCCAGCAGCTTTCCCACGAGGGGGGGCACTGAAGCTTTCTTT
-	TRBV4-1	TRBJ1-5	-	CASSQTLEGNQPQHF	TGCGCCAGCAGCCAAACTTTAGAGGGCAATCAGCCCCAGCATTTT
-	TRBV7-6	TRBJ2-7	-	CASSLGLGPFDEQYF	TGTGCCAGCAGCTTAGGACTAGGGCCTTTTGACGAGCAGTACTTC
few	TRBV5-1	TRBJ1-5	TRBD1	CASSLGDSHQPQHF	TGCGCCAGCAGCTTGGGGGACAGCCATCAGCCCCAGCATTTT
-	TRBV6-5	TRBJ2-1	TRBD2	CASKAGTSGPSEQFF	TGTGCCAGCAAGGCTGGGACTAGCGGACCTAGTGAGCAGTTCTTC
-	TRBV6-5	TRBJ1-2	TRBD1	CASRYSGTGSYGYTF	TGTGCCAGCAGGTACTCCGGGACAGGATCCTATGGCTACACCTTC
few	TRBV19	TRBJ2-1	-	CASSPETGSGDEQFF	TGTGCCAGTAGTCCAGAGACAGGGTCGGGGGATGAGCAGTTCTTC